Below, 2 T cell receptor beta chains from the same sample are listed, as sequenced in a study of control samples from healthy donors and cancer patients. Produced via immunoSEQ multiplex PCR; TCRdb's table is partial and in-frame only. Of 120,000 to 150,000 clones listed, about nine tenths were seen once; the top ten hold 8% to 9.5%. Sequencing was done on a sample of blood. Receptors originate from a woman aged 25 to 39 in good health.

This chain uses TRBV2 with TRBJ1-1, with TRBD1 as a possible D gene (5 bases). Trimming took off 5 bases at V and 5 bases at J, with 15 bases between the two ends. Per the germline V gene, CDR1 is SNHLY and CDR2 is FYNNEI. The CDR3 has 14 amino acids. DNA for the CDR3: TGTGCCAGCAGTTCTATATCGGGGGAGACTGAAGCTTTCTTT. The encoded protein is CASSSISGETEAFF.

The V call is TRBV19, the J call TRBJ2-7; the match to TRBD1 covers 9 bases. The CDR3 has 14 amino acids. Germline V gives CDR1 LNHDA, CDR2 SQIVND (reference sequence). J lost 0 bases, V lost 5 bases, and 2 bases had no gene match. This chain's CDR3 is CASSGQGNSYEQYF. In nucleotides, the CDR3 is TGTGCCAGTAGTGGACAGGGGAACTCCTACGAGCAGTACTTC.